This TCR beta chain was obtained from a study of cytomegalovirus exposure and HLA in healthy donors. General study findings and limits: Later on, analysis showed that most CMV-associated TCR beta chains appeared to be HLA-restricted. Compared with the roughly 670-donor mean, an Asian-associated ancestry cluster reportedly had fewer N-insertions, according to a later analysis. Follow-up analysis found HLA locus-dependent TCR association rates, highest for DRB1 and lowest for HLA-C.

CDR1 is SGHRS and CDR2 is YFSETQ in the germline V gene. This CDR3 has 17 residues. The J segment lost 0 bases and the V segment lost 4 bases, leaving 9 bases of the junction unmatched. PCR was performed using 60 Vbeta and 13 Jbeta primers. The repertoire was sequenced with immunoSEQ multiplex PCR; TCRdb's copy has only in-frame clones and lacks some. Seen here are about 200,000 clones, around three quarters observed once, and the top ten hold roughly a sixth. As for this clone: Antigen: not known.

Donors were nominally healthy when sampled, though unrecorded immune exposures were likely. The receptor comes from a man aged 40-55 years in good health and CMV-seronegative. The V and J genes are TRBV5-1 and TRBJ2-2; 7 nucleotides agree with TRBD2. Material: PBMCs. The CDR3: CASSTPPGGTNTGELFF. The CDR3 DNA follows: TGCGCCAGCAGCACACCCCCGGGAGGTACGAACACCGGGGAGCTGTTTTTT.